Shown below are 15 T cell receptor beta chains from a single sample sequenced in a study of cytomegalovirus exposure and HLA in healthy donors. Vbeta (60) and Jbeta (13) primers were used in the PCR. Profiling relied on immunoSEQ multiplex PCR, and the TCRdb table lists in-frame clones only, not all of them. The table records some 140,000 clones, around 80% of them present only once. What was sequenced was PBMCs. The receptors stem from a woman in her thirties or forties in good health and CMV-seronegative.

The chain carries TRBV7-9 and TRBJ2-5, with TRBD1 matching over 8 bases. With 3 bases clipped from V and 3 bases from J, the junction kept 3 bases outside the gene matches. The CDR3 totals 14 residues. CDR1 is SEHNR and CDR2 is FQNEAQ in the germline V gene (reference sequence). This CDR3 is CASSFATGEETQYF. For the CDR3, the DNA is TGTGCCAGCAGCTTCGCGACAGGGGAAGAGACCCAGTACTTC.

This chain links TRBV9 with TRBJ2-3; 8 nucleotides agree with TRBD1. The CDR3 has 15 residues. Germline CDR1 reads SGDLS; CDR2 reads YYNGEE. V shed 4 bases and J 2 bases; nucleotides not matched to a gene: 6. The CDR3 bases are TGTGCCAGCAGCCCCCGGACAGGGCACACAGATACGCAGTATTTT. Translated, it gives CASSPRTGHTDTQYF.

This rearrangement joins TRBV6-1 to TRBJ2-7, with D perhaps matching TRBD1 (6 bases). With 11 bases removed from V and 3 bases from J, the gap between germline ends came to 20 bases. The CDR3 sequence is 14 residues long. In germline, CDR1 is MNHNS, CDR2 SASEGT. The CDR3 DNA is TGTGCCGCGGATTTTACAGGGCTGAACTACGAGCAGTACTTC. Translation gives CAADFTGLNYEQYF.

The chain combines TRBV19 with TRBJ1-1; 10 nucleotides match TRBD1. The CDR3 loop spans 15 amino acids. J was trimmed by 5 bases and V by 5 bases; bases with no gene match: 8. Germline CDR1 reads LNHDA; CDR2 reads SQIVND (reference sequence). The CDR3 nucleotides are TGTGCCAGTAGTTCATGGACAGGGGGTCAGACTGAAGCTTTCTTT. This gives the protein CASSSWTGGQTEAFF.

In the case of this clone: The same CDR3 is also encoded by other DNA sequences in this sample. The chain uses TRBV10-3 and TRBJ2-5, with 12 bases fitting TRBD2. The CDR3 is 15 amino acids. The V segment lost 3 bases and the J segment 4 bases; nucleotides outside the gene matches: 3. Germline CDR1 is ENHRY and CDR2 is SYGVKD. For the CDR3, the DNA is TGTGCCATCAGTGAACTAGCGGGGGGTGGAGAGACCCAGTACTTC. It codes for CAISELAGGGETQYF.

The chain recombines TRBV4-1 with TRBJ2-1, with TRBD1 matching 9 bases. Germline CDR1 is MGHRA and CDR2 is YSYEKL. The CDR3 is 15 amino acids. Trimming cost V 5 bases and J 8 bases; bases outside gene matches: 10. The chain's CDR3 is CASSGRDRAIDEQFF. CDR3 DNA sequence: TGCGCCAGCAGCGGCCGGGACAGGGCAATCGATGAGCAGTTCTTC.

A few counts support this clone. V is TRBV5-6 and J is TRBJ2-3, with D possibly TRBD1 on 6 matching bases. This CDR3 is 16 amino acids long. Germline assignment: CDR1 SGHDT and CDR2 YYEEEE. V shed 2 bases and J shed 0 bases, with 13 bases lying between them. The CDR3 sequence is CASSFGTLVSTDTQYF. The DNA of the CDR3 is TGTGCCAGCAGCTTCGGGACATTAGTAAGCACAGATACGCAGTATTTT.

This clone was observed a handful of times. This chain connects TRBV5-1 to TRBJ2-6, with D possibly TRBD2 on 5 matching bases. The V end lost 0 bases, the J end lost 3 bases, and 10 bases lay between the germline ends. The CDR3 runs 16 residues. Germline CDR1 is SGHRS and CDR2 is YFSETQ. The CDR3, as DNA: TGCGCCAGCAGCTTGGTGGGAGAGGGTGGGGCCAACGTCCTGACTTTC. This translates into CASSLVGEGGANVLTF.

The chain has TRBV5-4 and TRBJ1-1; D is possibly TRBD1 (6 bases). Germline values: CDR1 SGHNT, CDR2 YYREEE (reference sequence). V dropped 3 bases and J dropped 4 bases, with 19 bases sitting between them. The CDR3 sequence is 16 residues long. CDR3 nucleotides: TGTGCCAGCAGCTCCGGGGGGGCCCGTCCCGGCACTGAAGCTTTCTTT. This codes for CASSSGGARPGTEAFF.

The CDR3 DNA sequence: TGCGCCAGCAGCCGGGAGATTAATGAAAAACTGTTTTTT. Its translation is CASSREINEKLFF. The chain has TRBV5-1 and TRBJ1-4; D is unclear. CDR1 is SGHRS, CDR2 YFSETQ, per germline. CDR3 length equals 13 residues. V shed 4 bases and J shed 4 bases, with 8 bases lying between them.

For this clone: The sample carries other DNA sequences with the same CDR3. The CDR3 region has the DNA TGTGCCAGCAGCTTAGCCCGGGGGAACACTGAAGCTTTCTTT. Translated: CASSLARGNTEAFF. V gene TRBV7-9 combines with J gene TRBJ1-1; the D is unclear. CDR1 and CDR2 from the germline V gene are SEHNR and FQNEAQ (reference sequence). The CDR3 has 14 residues. With 0 bases removed from V and 1 base from J, the gap between germline ends came to 6 bases.

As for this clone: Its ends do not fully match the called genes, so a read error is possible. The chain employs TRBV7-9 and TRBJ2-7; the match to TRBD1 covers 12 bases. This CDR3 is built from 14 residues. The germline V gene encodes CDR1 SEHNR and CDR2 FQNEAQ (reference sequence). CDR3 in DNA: TGTGCCAGCAGCTTAGCGGGACAGGGGGCGCGGGCGATCTTC. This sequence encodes CASSLAGQGARAIF. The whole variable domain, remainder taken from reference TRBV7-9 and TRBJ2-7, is DTGVSQNPRHKITKRGQNVTFRCDPISEHNRLYWYRQTLGQGPEFLTYFQNEAQLEKSRLLSDRFSAERPKGSFSTLEIQRTEQGDSAMYLCASSLAGQGARAIFGPGTRLTVT.

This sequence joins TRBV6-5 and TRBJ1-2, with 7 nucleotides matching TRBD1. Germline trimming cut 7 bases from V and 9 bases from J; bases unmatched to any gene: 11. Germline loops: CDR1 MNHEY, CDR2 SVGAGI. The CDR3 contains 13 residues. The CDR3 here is CASKSGTVRSYTF. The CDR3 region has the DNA TGTGCCAGCAAGAGTGGGACAGTCCGGAGCTACACCTTC.

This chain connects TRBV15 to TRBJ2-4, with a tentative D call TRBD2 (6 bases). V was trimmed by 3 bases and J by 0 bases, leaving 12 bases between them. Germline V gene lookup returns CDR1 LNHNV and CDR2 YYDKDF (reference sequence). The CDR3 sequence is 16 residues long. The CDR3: CATSRDYEEAKNIQYF. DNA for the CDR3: TGTGCCACCAGCAGGGACTATGAGGAAGCCAAAAACATTCAGTACTTC.

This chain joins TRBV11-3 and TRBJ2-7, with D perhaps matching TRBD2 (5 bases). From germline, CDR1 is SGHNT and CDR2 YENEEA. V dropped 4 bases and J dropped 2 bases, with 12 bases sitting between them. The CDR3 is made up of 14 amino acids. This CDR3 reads CASSYSGGPYEQYF. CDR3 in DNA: TGTGCCAGCAGCTACTCGGGCGGGCCCTACGAGCAGTACTTC.